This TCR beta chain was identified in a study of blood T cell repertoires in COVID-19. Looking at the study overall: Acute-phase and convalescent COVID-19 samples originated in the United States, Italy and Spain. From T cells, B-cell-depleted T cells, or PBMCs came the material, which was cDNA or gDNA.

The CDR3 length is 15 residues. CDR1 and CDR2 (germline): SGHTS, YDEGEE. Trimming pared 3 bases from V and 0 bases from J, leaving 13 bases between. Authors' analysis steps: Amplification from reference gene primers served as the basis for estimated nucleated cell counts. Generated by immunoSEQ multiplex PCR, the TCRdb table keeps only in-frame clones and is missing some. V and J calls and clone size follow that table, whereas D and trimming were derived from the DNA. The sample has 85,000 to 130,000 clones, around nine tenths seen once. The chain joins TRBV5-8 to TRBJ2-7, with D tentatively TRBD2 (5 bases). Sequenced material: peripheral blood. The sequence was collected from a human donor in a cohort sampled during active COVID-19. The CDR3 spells CASSSGFSGSYEQYF. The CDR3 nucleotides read TGTGCCAGCAGCTCGGGATTCTCCGGCTCCTACGAGCAGTACTTC.